The T cell receptor beta chain under discussion was sequenced for a study of T-cell reconstitution after alpha-beta-depleted transplantation in children. General study points: Newly generated T cells supplied most T-cell counts and diversity one year post-transplant. In patients about two months after transplant, alpha-beta T cells reportedly arose from several hundred expanded graft clones.

A TCRbeta library incorporating unique molecular identifiers was prepared. In TCRdb, the PCR reads were re-called with MiXCR into one record per CDR3 protein. This repertoire shows fewer than 350,000 distinct CDR3 sequences, around 10% found once; its top ten account for around a quarter. This CDR3 comprises 16 residues. Germline CDR1 reads DFQATT; CDR2 reads SNEGSKA (reference sequence). V lost 0 bases and J lost 8; bases outside the gene matches: 7. In this sample, this clonotype turned up many times. Its antigen remains unknown. This TCR was recovered from a male patient aged 2 to 9 who had a stem cell transplant for chronic granulomatous disease, so the T cells may come from the graft donor. V is TRBV20-1 and J is TRBJ2-1; 13 bases map to TRBD2. Specimen: peripheral blood, collected 180 days after TCRalphabeta/CD19-depleted stem cell transplant. CDR3 amino acids: CSARDTSGRAFDEQFF. CDR3 bases: TGCAGTGCTAGAGATACTAGCGGGAGGGCTTTCGATGAGCAGTTCTTC.